Sequencing of this T cell receptor beta chain was carried out in a study of blood T cell repertoires in COVID-19. Whole-study context: PBMCs, B-cell-depleted T cells, or T cells provided the cDNA or gDNA that made up the material.

This clone was recorded once. Generated by immunoSEQ multiplex PCR, the TCRdb table keeps only in-frame clones and is missing some. The sample lists 350,000 to 450,000 clones, more than 75% seen once, with 3% in the top ten. The V segment lost 2 bases and the J segment 9 bases; nucleotides outside the gene matches: 4. Germline assignment: CDR1 LGHDT and CDR2 YNNKEL (reference sequence). The CDR3 length is 14 residues. This chain uses TRBV3-1 (or the pseudogene TRBV3-2) with TRBJ2-1; 10 bases are shared with TRBD2. Sequencing was carried out using peripheral blood. This TCR came from a human donor in a cohort sampled during active COVID-19. CDR3 sequence (DNA): TGTGCCAGCAGCCAACGGCTAGCGGGAGTTGAGCAGTTCTTC. Translation gives CASSQRLAGVEQFF.